This is a list of T cell receptor beta chains from one sample in a study of blood T cells in healthy people across ages. TCRdb reanalysed the 5' RACE reads using MiXCR and keeps one entry per CDR3 protein. The sample has 1.2 million to 1.5 million distinct CDR3 sequences; roughly 45% are singletons. Sequencing was done on a sample of blood. These receptors originate from a woman aged 18-30 years in good health. CDR3s leave out the opening cysteine and the closing phenylalanine or tryptophan.

v_call	cdr3_aa
TRBV9	ASSTQDRLNEKLF
TRBV3-1	ASSQEGTFGGNEQF
TRBV12-3/TRBV12-4	ASSRNYGYTRDRSPYEQY
TRBV6-1	ASLRGVLDTDTQY
TRBV7-2	ASSLASGLQETQF
TRBV28	ASSLTSGASYNEQY
TRBV5-1	ASSEVGGETQY
TRBV7-3	ASSLYPGQFSYEQY
TRBV7-8	ASSLWVTASTDTQY
TRBV2	ASRVGQGGGYT
TRBV12-3/TRBV12-4	ASSTAARQSPLH